The next 8 T cell receptor beta chains were all read from a single sample in a study of cytomegalovirus exposure and HLA in healthy donors. The repertoire was sequenced with immunoSEQ multiplex PCR; TCRdb's copy has only in-frame clones and lacks some. The data contain roughly 120,000 clones, around 92% of them seen just once; the ten biggest clones take up about 3.7%. Material for sequencing was PBMCs. These receptors all come from a man aged 25 to 40 in good health and CMV-seronegative.

The V and J genes are TRBV27 and TRBJ1-1, with no clear D. Trimming removed 0 bases at V and 2 bases at J, with 13 bases between. Germline values: CDR1 MNHEY, CDR2 SMNVEV (reference sequence). The CDR3 runs 16 residues. The CDR3 reads CASSLSRAELNTEAFF. CDR3 nucleotides: TGTGCCAGCAGTTTATCGAGGGCAGAACTAAACACTGAAGCTTTCTTT.

V is TRBV19 and J is TRBJ2-7; D is unresolved. The germline CDR1 and CDR2 sequences are LNHDA and SQIVND (reference sequence). This CDR3 is built from 12 residues. Trimming removed 5 bases from V and 3 bases from J, with 8 bases in between. CDR3 in amino acids: CASSPGYYEQYF. CDR3 nucleotides: TGTGCCAGTAGTCCCGGTTACTACGAGCAGTACTTC.

This clone was detected only once. The rearrangement links TRBV5-6 to TRBJ1-4; D may be TRBD1 (6 bases). Trimming pared 3 bases from V and 3 bases from J, leaving 15 bases between. CDR3 length: 16 residues. CDR1 is SGHDT, CDR2 YYEEEE, per germline. CDR3 sequence (DNA): TGTGCCAGCAGCTCGAAGAGGACAGCTGCTAATGAAAAACTGTTTTTT. It specifies CASSSKRTAANEKLFF.

The CDR3 spells CATSSAGTGKTEAFF. The CDR3 DNA sequence: TGTGCCACCAGCAGTGCCGGGACAGGGAAGACTGAAGCTTTCTTT. The chain is built from TRBV15 and TRBJ1-1, with 9 bases fitting TRBD1. Germline lookup yields CDR1 LNHNV and CDR2 YYDKDF (reference sequence). V was clipped by 3 bases and J by 5 bases; unmatched bases: 7. There are 15 residues in the CDR3.

The J gene is TRBJ1-4, the V gene TRBV19; D might be TRBD1 (6 bases). Germline-derived CDR1 and CDR2 are LNHDA and SQIVND (reference sequence). The CDR3 consists of 15 residues. The V end lost 8 bases, the J end lost 0 bases, and 13 bases lay between the germline ends. CDR3 sequence reads: CASQDGGATNEKLFF. CDR3 DNA: TGTGCCAGTCAGGATGGGGGCGCAACTAATGAAAAACTGTTTTTT.

The chain uses TRBV15 and TRBJ1-5; TRBD1 agrees at 8 bases. The CDR3 is 17 amino acids. Germline loops: CDR1 LNHNV, CDR2 YYDKDF (reference sequence). V lost 1 base to trimming and J lost 3 bases; unmatched junction nucleotides: 8. The CDR3 sequence is CATSRAQGASLNQPQHF. The DNA of the CDR3 is TGTGCCACCAGCAGAGCGCAGGGGGCTTCTCTCAATCAGCCCCAGCATTTT.

The chain employs TRBV6-6 and TRBJ1-1; D not resolved. Germline CDR1 is MNHNY and CDR2 is SVGAGI (reference sequence). There are 12 residues in the CDR3. Trimming took 6 bases from V and 3 from J, leaving 8 bases between them. DNA for the CDR3: TGTGCCAGCAGGAGCACAGACACTGAAGCTTTCTTT. The encoded protein is CASRSTDTEAFF.

In DNA form, the CDR3 reads TGTGCCAGCAGCCTCATCTTTCTGACTACGAACACCGGGGAGCTGTTTTTT. Translated, it gives CASSLIFLTTNTGELFF. The J gene is TRBJ2-2, the V gene TRBV5-8; TRBD2 might be the D (5 bases). Germline V gene sequence: CDR1 SGHTS, CDR2 YDEGEE. The CDR3 sequence is 17 residues long. Trimming pared 4 bases from V and 0 bases from J, leaving 16 bases between.